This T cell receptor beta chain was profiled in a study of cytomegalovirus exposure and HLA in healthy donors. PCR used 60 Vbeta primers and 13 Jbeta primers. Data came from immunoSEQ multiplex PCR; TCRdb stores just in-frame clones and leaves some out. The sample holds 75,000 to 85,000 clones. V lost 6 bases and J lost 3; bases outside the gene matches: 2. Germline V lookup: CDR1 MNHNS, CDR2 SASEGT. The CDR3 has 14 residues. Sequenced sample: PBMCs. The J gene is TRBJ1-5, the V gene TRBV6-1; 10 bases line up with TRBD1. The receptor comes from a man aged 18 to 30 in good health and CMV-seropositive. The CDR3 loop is CASRGQGINQPQHF. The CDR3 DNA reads TGTGCCAGCAGGGGACAGGGGATCAATCAGCCCCAGCATTTT.